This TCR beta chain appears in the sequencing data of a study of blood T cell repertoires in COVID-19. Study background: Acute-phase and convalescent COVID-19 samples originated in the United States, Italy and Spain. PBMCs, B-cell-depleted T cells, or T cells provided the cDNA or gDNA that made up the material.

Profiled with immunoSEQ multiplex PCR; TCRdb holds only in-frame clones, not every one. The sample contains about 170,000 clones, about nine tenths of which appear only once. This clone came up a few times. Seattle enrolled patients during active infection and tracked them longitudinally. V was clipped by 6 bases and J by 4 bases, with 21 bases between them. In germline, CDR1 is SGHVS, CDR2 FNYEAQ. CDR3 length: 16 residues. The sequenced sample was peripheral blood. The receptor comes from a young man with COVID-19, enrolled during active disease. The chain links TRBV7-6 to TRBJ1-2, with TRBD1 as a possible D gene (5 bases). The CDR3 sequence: CASSPDSGSIFYGYTF. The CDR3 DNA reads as TGTGCCAGCAGTCCTGACTCAGGGTCTATCTTCTATGGCTACACCTTC.